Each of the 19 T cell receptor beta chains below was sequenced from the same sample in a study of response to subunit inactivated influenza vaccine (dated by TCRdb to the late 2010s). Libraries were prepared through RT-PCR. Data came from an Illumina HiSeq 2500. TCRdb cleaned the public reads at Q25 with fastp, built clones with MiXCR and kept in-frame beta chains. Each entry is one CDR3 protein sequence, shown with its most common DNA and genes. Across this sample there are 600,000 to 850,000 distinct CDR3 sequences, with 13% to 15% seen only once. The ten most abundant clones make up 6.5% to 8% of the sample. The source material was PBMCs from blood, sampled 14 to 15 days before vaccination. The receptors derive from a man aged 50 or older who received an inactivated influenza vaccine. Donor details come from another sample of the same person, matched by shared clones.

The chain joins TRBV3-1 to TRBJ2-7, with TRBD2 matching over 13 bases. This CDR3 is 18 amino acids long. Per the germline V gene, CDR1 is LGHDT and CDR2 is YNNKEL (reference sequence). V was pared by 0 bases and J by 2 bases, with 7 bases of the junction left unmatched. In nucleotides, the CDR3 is TGTGCCAGCAGCCAAGAGCTTCTACTAGCGGGAGGGCCCTACGAGCAGTACTTC. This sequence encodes CASSQELLLAGGPYEQYF.

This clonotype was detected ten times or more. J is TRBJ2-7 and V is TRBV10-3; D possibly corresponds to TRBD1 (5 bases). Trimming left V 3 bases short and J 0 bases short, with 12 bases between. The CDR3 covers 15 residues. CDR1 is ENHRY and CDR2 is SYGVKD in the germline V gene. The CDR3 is CAISDRGASSYEQYF. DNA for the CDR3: TGTGCCATCAGTGATCGTGGGGCTTCCTCCTACGAGCAGTACTTC.

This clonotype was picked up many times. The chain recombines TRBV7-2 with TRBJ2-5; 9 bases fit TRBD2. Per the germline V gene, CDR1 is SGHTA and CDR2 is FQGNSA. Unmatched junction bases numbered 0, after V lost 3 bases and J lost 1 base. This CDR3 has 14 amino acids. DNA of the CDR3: TGTGCCAGCAGCTTTAGCGGGAGCCAAGAGACCCAGTACTTC. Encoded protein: CASSFSGSQETQYF.

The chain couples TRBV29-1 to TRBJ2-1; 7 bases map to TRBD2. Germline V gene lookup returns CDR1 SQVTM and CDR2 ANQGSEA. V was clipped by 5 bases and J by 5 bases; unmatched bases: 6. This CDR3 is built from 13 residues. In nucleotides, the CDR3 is TGCAGCGTTTTCTCTAGCGGTAACAATGAGCAGTTCTTC. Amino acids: CSVFSSGNNEQFF.

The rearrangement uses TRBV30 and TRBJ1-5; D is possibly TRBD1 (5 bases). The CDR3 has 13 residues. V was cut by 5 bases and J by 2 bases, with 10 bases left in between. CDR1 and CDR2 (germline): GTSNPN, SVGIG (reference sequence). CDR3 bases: TGTGCCTGGGGAGACAGTGGCAATCAGCCCCAGCATTTT. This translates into CAWGDSGNQPQHF.

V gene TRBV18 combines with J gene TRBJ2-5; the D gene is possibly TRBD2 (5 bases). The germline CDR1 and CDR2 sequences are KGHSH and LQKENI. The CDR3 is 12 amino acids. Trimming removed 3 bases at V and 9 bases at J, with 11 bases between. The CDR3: CASSPGLGAQYF. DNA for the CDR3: TGTGCCAGCTCACCCGGCCTCGGGGCCCAGTACTTC. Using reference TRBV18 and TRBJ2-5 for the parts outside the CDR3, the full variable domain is NAGVMQNPRHLVRRRGQEARLRCSPMKGHSHVYWYRQLPEEGLKFMVYLQKENIIDESGMPKERFSAEFPKEGPSILRIQQVVRGDSAAYFCASSPGLGAQYFGPGTRLLVL.

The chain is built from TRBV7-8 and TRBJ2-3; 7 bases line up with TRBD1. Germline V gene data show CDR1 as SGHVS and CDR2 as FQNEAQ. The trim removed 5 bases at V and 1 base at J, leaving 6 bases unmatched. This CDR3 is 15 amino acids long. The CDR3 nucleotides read TGTGCCAGCAGCCAACCAGGGGGACGCACAGATACGCAGTATTTT. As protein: CASSQPGGRTDTQYF.

As DNA, the CDR3 is TGTGCCAGCAGCCCCTCATACTACGAGCAGTACTTC. Protein: CASSPSYYEQYF. The V call is TRBV7-2, the J call TRBJ2-7; D gene ambiguous. The CDR3 runs to 12 residues. CDR1 SGHTA and CDR2 FQGNSA come from the germline V gene. V lost 5 bases, J lost 3 bases, and 8 bases lay in between.

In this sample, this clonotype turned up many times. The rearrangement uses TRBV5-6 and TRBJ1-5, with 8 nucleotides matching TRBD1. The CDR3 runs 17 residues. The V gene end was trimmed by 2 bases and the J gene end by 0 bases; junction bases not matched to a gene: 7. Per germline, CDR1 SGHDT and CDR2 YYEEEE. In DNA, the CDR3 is TGTGCCAGCAGCTTTTGGACAGGGCGATCTAGCAATCAGCCCCAGCATTTT. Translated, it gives CASSFWTGRSSNQPQHF.

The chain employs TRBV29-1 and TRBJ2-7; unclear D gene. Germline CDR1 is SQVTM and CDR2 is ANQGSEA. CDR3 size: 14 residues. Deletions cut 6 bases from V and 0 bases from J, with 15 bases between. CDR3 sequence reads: CSVIAMANSYEQYF. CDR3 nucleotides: TGCAGCGTGATAGCTATGGCAAACTCCTACGAGCAGTACTTC.

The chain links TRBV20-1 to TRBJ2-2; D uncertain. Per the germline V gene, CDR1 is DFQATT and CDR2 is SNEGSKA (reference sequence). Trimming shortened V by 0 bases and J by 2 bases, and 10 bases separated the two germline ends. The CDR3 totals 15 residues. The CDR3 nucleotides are TGCAGTGCTAGAGATCGCCCCCTAAACACCGGGGAGCTGTTTTTT. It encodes CSARDRPLNTGELFF.

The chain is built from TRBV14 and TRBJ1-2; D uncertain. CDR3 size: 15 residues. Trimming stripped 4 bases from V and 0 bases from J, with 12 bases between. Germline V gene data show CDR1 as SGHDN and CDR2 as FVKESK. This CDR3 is CASSPTRLANYGYTF. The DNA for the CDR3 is TGTGCCAGCAGCCCGACACGCCTGGCTAACTATGGCTACACCTTC.

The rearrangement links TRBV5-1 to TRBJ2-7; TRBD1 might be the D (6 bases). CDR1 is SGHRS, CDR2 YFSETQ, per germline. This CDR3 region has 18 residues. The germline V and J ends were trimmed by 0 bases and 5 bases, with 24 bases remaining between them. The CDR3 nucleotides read TGCGCCAGCAGCTTGGGCTGGGGGCGGAATTTTCCGGAAGACGAGCAGTACTTC. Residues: CASSLGWGRNFPEDEQYF.

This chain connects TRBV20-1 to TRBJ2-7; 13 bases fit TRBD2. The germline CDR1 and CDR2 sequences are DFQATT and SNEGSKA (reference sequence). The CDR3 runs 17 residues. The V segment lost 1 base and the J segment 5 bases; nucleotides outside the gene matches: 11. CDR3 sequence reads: CSARVLAGGLAKHEQYF. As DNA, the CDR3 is TGCAGTGCTAGAGTACTAGCGGGGGGGCTGGCGAAGCACGAGCAGTACTTC.

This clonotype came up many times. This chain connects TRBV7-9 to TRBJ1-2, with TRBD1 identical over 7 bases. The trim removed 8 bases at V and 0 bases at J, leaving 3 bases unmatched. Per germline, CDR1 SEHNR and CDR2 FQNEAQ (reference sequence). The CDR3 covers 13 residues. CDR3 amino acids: CASQGGANYGYTF. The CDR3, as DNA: TGTGCCAGCCAGGGGGGAGCTAACTATGGCTACACCTTC.

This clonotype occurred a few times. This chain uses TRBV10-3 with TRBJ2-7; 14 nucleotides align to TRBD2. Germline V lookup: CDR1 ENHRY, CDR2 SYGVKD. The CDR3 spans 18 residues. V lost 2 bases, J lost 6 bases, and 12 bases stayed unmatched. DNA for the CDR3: TGTGCCATCAGTGAGCCGAACCGCGGGACTAGCGGGAGAAGCGAGCAGTACTTC. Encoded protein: CAISEPNRGTSGRSEQYF.

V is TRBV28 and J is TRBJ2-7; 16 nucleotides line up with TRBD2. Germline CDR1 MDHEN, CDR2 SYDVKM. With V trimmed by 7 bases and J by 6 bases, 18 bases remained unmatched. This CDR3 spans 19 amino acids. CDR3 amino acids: CASTLGPLGLAGGPGEQYF. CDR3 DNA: TGTGCCAGCACTCTAGGGCCGTTGGGACTAGCGGGAGGGCCAGGCGAGCAGTACTTC. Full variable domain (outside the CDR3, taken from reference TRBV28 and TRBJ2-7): DVKVTQSSRYLVKRTGEKVFLECVQDMDHENMFWYRQDPGLGLRLIYFSYDVKMKEKGDIPEGYSVSREKKERFSLILESASTNQTSMYLCASTLGPLGLAGGPGEQYFGPGTRLTVT.

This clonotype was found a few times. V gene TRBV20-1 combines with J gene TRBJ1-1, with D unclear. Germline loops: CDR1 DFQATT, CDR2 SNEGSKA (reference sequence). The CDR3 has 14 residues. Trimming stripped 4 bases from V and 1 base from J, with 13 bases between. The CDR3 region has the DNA TGCAGTGCTATAGGTGGAGTATCGAACACTGAAGCTTTCTTT. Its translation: CSAIGGVSNTEAFF.

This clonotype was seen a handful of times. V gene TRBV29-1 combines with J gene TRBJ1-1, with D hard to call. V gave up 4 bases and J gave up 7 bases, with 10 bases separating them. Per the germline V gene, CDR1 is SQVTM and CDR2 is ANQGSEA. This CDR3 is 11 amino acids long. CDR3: CSVVSVFEAFF. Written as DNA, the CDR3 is TGCAGCGTTGTCTCAGTCTTTGAAGCTTTCTTT.